These 30 T cell receptor beta chains originate from one sample sequenced in a study of long-term antiretroviral therapy in people with HIV. Investigators performed immunoSEQ version v3.0 at survey level. This table comes from immunoSEQ multiplex PCR, and its TCRdb copy is limited to in-frame clones, with some not included. The sample shows 21,000 or so clones, more than 70% of them seen only once. The specimen was unsorted PBMCs, collected at the start of antiretroviral therapy. Every receptor here comes from a man in his fifties or sixties with HIV.

This chain connects TRBV4-3 to TRBJ2-1; 9 nucleotides agree with TRBD2. J gave up 8 bases and V 0 bases, and 8 bases lay outside the gene matches. Germline loops: CDR1 LGHNA, CDR2 YSLEER. This CDR3 contains 16 residues. As DNA, the CDR3 is TGCGCCAGCAGCCAAGATTACCAGCGGGGGGTGGATGAGCAGTTCTTC. Protein sequence: CASSQDYQRGVDEQFF.

The chain employs TRBV30 and TRBJ2-5; a weak D match, TRBD1 (6 bases). CDR1 is GTSNPN and CDR2 is SVGIG in the germline V gene (reference sequence). Trimming stripped 0 bases from V and 1 base from J, with 9 bases between. The CDR3 totals 14 residues. The DNA for the CDR3 is TGTGCCTGGAGTGTAGGGGGATCCCAAGAGACCCAGTACTTC. Translated: CAWSVGGSQETQYF.

The J gene is TRBJ2-5, the V gene TRBV6-6, with 7 bases identical to TRBD1. The CDR3 length is 15 residues. CDR1 MNHNY and CDR2 SVGAGI come from the germline V gene (reference sequence). V shed 2 bases, J shed 5 bases, and the junction held 8 bases outside the gene matches. This chain's CDR3 is CASSYRDSKQETQYF. The CDR3 region has the DNA TGTGCCAGCAGTTACCGGGACAGCAAACAGGAGACCCAGTACTTC.

This clone was counted a single time. The rearrangement uses TRBV19 and TRBJ2-1; 8 nucleotides align to TRBD2. With 3 bases clipped from V and 10 bases from J, the junction kept 5 bases outside the gene matches. CDR1 and CDR2 from the germline V gene are LNHDA and SQIVND (reference sequence). This CDR3 is 13 amino acids long. The CDR3 spells CASSISGALEQFF. Here the CDR3 DNA reads TGTGCCAGTAGTATTAGCGGGGCACTCGAGCAGTTCTTC.

This chain connects TRBV19 to TRBJ1-1, with D hard to call. Trimming shortened V by 6 bases and J by 1 base, and 9 bases separated the two germline ends. CDR1 is LNHDA, CDR2 SQIVND, per germline (reference sequence). The CDR3 has 13 amino acids. The DNA of the CDR3 is TGTGCCAGTAGGTGGACCGCGAACACTGAAGCTTTCTTT. Its protein is CASRWTANTEAFF.

This clone was seen once. The CDR3 DNA is TGTGCCAGCAGCCCGCATTGGATGCGAGCGGGCTCCTACGAGCAGTACTTC. Protein product: CASSPHWMRAGSYEQYF. V usage is TRBV5-4 and J usage is TRBJ2-7; tentative D call: TRBD2 (6 bases). Germline V gene data show CDR1 as SGHNT and CDR2 as YYREEE (reference sequence). CDR3 length: 17 residues. The V gene lost 4 bases and the J gene lost 0 bases, with 20 bases spanning the gap.

The chain links TRBV7-2 to TRBJ1-5; the D is unclear. Germline lookup yields CDR1 SGHTA and CDR2 FQGNSA. There are 15 residues in the CDR3. V dropped 0 bases and J dropped 7 bases, with 13 bases sitting between them. CDR3 sequence (DNA): TGTGCCAGCAGCTTAGCCTTAGCAGCGGACCAGCCCCAGCATTTT. It is translated as CASSLALAADQPQHF.

The chain employs TRBV7-8 and TRBJ1-2, with 7 bases aligning to TRBD1. The V gene end was trimmed by 5 bases and the J gene end by 3 bases; junction bases not matched to a gene: 15. The V gene's germline CDR1 is SGHVS and CDR2 FQNEAQ. The CDR3 loop spans 17 amino acids. The CDR3 is CASSPRLLQQGHYGYTF. CDR3 in DNA: TGTGCCAGCAGCCCTCGTCTGTTGCAACAGGGGCACTATGGCTACACCTTC.

V gene TRBV28 combines with J gene TRBJ1-1; perhaps TRBD1 as D (5 bases). The length of the CDR3 is 18 residues. The V end was cut by 2 bases, the J end by 2 bases, with 21 bases between. CDR1 is MDHEN, CDR2 SYDVKM, per germline. CDR3 region: CASSLDIGHTNKNTEAFF. In nucleotides, the CDR3 is TGTGCCAGCAGTTTAGACATTGGACACACCAACAAAAACACTGAAGCTTTCTTT.

By share of the sample, this clone is medium-sized. This rearrangement joins TRBV5-4 to TRBJ2-7, with 10 bases that match TRBD1. The CDR3 sequence is 16 residues long. From germline, CDR1 is SGHNT and CDR2 YYREEE (reference sequence). V trimming: 4 bases; J trimming: 6 bases; junction bases outside the gene matches: 13. The CDR3: CASSTDDRGRRGEQYF. CDR3 DNA sequence: TGTGCCAGCAGCACCGATGACAGGGGGCGGAGGGGCGAGCAGTACTTC.

This chain links TRBV14 with TRBJ2-1; perhaps TRBD2 as D (6 bases). Germline V gene data show CDR1 as SGHDN and CDR2 as FVKESK. V dropped 1 base and J dropped 7 bases, with 14 bases sitting between them. CDR3 length: 15 amino acids. This CDR3 reads CASSQGPFRGNEQFF. The DNA of the CDR3 is TGTGCCAGCAGCCAAGGTCCTTTCCGGGGGAATGAGCAGTTCTTC.

This chain connects TRBV6-1 to TRBJ2-7; no clear D. The CDR3 sequence is 11 residues long. Germline CDR1 MNHNS, CDR2 SASEGT. V dropped 6 bases and J dropped 7 bases, with 10 bases sitting between them. In DNA form, the CDR3 reads TGTGCCAGCAGGGGAAGCTGGGAGCAGTACTTC. This gives the protein CASRGSWEQYF.

The chain has TRBV11-2 and TRBJ2-5; no definite D call. The V gene lost 4 bases and the J gene lost 7 bases, with 10 bases spanning the gap. The CDR3 loop spans 12 amino acids. Looked up from germline, CDR1 is SGHAT and CDR2 is FQNNGV. CDR3 sequence reads: CASSSPPGTQYF. The CDR3 DNA is TGTGCCAGCAGCTCTCCCCCCGGGACCCAGTACTTC.

This chain links TRBV9 with TRBJ1-1; 7 bases align to TRBD1. Germline values: CDR1 SGDLS, CDR2 YYNGEE. V was pared by 3 bases and J by 3 bases, with 8 bases of the junction left unmatched. There are 15 residues in the CDR3. The CDR3 spells CASSASLGTDTEAFF. Written as DNA, the CDR3 is TGTGCCAGCAGCGCCAGCCTCGGGACAGACACTGAAGCTTTCTTT.

CDR3 residues: CASSPGEGGYGYTF. Written as DNA, the CDR3 is TGTGCCAGCAGCCCGGGGGAGGGAGGCTATGGCTACACCTTC. The chain links TRBV6-6 to TRBJ1-2, with D possibly matching TRBD1 (5 bases). V gave up 6 bases and J gave up 4 bases, with 15 bases separating them. Germline CDR1 and CDR2: MNHNY and SVGAGI (reference sequence). CDR3 length equals 14 residues.

This clone was observed a single time. The chain is built from TRBV4-3 and TRBJ1-1; maybe TRBD1 (6 bases). The length of the CDR3 is 15 residues. V lost 1 base to trimming and J lost 4 bases, with 13 bases between them. Germline V gene lookup returns CDR1 LGHNA and CDR2 YSLEER. The CDR3 sequence: CASSQGTEGTTEAFF. The CDR3 nucleotides read TGCGCCAGCAGCCAAGGGACAGAAGGTACCACTGAAGCTTTCTTT.

The J gene is TRBJ2-1, the V gene TRBV30, with 11 bases identical to TRBD2. V shed 4 bases, J shed 8 bases, and the junction held 7 bases outside the gene matches. The CDR3 sequence is 14 residues long. Germline V CDR1 and CDR2: GTSNPN, SVGIG (reference sequence). This CDR3 reads CAWKLAGEVHEQFF. The CDR3 nucleotides read TGTGCCTGGAAACTAGCGGGAGAAGTCCATGAGCAGTTCTTC. The full variable domain, in which reference TRBV30 and TRBJ2-1 provide the parts outside the CDR3, is SQTIHQWPATLVQPVGSPLSLECTVEGTSNPNLYWYRQAAGRGLQLLFYSVGIGQISSEVPQNLSASRPQDRQFILSSKKLLLSDSGFYLCAWKLAGEVHEQFFGPGTRLTVL.

The V gene is TRBV9, the J gene TRBJ1-6; unclear D gene. The V gene lost 0 bases and the J gene lost 5 bases, with 6 bases spanning the gap. Germline V CDR1 and CDR2: SGDLS, YYNGEE. CDR3 length: 14 amino acids. DNA for the CDR3: TGTGCCAGCAGCGTAGGGGTAAATAATTCACCCCTCCACTTT. Translated: CASSVGVNNSPLHF.

This chain links TRBV7-9 with TRBJ2-2; no clear D gene. Germline CDR1 and CDR2: SEHNR and FQNEAQ (reference sequence). CDR3 length: 13 amino acids. Trimming removed 2 bases at V and 4 bases at J, with 5 bases between. The DNA of the CDR3 is TGTGCCAGCAGCTTATCTCTCACCGGGGAGCTGTTTTTT. Residues: CASSLSLTGELFF.

This chain uses TRBV19 with TRBJ2-7; 14 bases agree with TRBD2. Germline V gene lookup returns CDR1 LNHDA and CDR2 SQIVND (reference sequence). CDR3 length: 16 residues. The J segment lost 6 bases and the V segment lost 4 bases, leaving 8 bases of the junction unmatched. CDR3 amino acids: CASSTGTSGSFLEQYF. DNA for the CDR3: TGTGCCAGTAGTACTGGGACTAGCGGGAGTTTTCTCGAGCAGTACTTC.

The CDR3, as DNA: TGTGCCAGCAGTGAAATGGCTTGGAACACAGATACGCAGTATTTT. As protein: CASSEMAWNTDTQYF. This chain connects TRBV25-1 to TRBJ2-3; unclear D gene. The CDR3 loop spans 15 amino acids. Looked up from germline, CDR1 is MGHDK and CDR2 is SYGVNS. The V end lost 2 bases, the J end lost 2 bases, and 11 bases lay between the germline ends. The variable domain in full, with the rest retrieved from reference TRBV25-1 and TRBJ2-3, is EADIYQTPRYLVIGTGKKITLECSQTMGHDKMYWYQQDPGMELHLIHYSYGVNSTEKGDLSSESTVSRIRTEHFPLTLESARPSHTSQYLCASSEMAWNTDTQYFGPGTRLTVL.

The chain recombines TRBV19 with TRBJ2-2, with D possibly TRBD2 on 6 matching bases. Germline V gene sequence: CDR1 LNHDA, CDR2 SQIVND (reference sequence). V was pared by 5 bases and J by 5 bases, with 12 bases between. This CDR3 comprises 14 residues. CDR3 sequence reads: CASSVDRGTGELFF. CDR3 bases: TGTGCCAGTAGTGTCGACCGGGGGACCGGGGAGCTGTTTTTT.

The gene calls are TRBV21-1 and TRBJ2-3. TRBV21-1 is a recognized pseudogene. The CDR3 has 13 amino acids. For the CDR3, the DNA is TGTGCCAGCAGCAAAGGGACGGGAGATACGCAGTATTTT. Protein product: CASSKGTGDTQYF.

The chain joins TRBV5-5 to TRBJ2-7; maybe TRBD2 (6 bases). This CDR3 is built from 15 residues. V shed 1 base and J shed 5 bases, with 16 bases lying between them. CDR1 and CDR2 from the germline V gene are SGHKS and YYEKEE (reference sequence). CDR3 coding DNA: TGTGCCAGCAGCTTGCCGGCGGGGACGCAGGACGAGCAGTACTTC. Residues: CASSLPAGTQDEQYF.

By share, this clone ranks as medium-sized. The CDR3 sequence is CASSFKAGGSGPTGYTF. CDR3 bases: TGTGCCAGCAGTTTTAAAGCAGGGGGGTCAGGCCCCACTGGCTACACCTTC. The gene calls are TRBV27 and TRBJ1-2, with 7 nucleotides matching TRBD1. The CDR3 has 17 amino acids. Trimming removed 3 bases from V and 7 bases from J; junction bases left unmatched: 17. Looked up from germline, CDR1 is MNHEY and CDR2 is SMNVEV (reference sequence).

The chain uses TRBV5-1 and TRBJ2-1; D may be TRBD1 or TRBD2 (6 bases each). The CDR3 is 15 amino acids. The germline V gene has CDR1 SGHRS and CDR2 YFSETQ. Trimming removed 4 bases from V and 4 bases from J, with 15 bases in between. The CDR3 loop reads CASSPGRTVYNEQFF. The CDR3 DNA reads TGCGCCAGCAGCCCTGGGAGGACAGTTTACAATGAGCAGTTCTTC.

This clone was seen only a few times. CDR3 in DNA: TGTGCCAGTAGTACCATTATGAGCCCCCCAATGAACACTGAAGCTTTCTTT. This gives the protein CASSTIMSPPMNTEAFF. This chain uses TRBV19 with TRBJ1-1; D uncertain. V was cut by 4 bases and J by 0 bases, with 18 bases left in between. The CDR3 is 17 residues long. In germline, CDR1 is LNHDA, CDR2 SQIVND (reference sequence). The full variable domain, rest sourced from reference TRBV19 and TRBJ1-1, is DGGITQSPKYLFRKEGQNVTLSCEQNLNHDAMYWYRQDPGQGLRLIYYSQIVNDFQKGDIAEGYSVSREKKESFPLTVTSAQKNPTAFYLCASSTIMSPPMNTEAFFGQGTRLTVV.

This rearrangement joins TRBV5-5 to TRBJ1-5; D may be TRBD1 (5 bases). V was shortened by 4 bases and J by 5 bases, with 13 bases between the two germline ends. CDR3 size: 14 residues. Germline assignment: CDR1 SGHKS and CDR2 YYEKEE (reference sequence). The DNA for the CDR3 is TGTGCCAGCAGCCTAGGTAGAGGGGATCAGCCCCAGCATTTT. It codes for CASSLGRGDQPQHF.

The chain joins TRBV29-1 to TRBJ1-6; D may be TRBD1 (6 bases). The germline CDR1 and CDR2 sequences are SQVTM and ANQGSEA. This CDR3 spans 13 amino acids. Trimming pared 7 bases from V and 6 bases from J, leaving 13 bases between. CDR3 in DNA: TGCAGCGCCGGACAGTCAATTAATTCACCCCTCCACTTT. It yields the protein CSAGQSINSPLHF.

The chain recombines TRBV7-2 with TRBJ2-6; either TRBD1 or TRBD2 may supply D (5 bases each). Trimming took off 5 bases at V and 4 bases at J, with 12 bases between the two ends. Germline lookup yields CDR1 SGHTA and CDR2 FQGNSA. This CDR3 has 15 residues. CDR3 residues: CASSRSWGGANVLTF. CDR3 in DNA: TGTGCCAGCAGCCGGTCCTGGGGGGGGGCCAACGTCCTGACTTTC.